Listed here are 9 T cell receptor beta chains from one sample, sequenced in a study of post-analysis software for immune sequencing data. Sequencing libraries made from TCR beta cDNA carried unique molecular identifiers. TCRdb re-analysed the PCR reads in MiXCR, keeping a single row per CDR3 protein. The repertoire holds approximately 630,000 distinct CDR3 sequences, with more than 50% as singletons. Findings of the study overall: In patients, TRBV5-6, TRBV5-1 and TRBV20-1 belonged to four or five TRBV segments found more frequently than in controls.

No antigen has been identified for these receptors. Input material: blood. These receptors all stem from a girl aged 2 to 10 with multiple sclerosis.

This clonotype was recorded a few times. The chain links TRBV27 to TRBJ2-5; TRBD1 agrees at 8 bases. This CDR3 has 15 amino acids. Losses at the gene ends were 5 bases for V and 5 bases for J; bases not matched to a gene: 10. The germline V gene has CDR1 MNHEY and CDR2 SMNVEV (reference sequence). The CDR3 sequence is CASSQWTGTWETQYF. In nucleotides, the CDR3 is TGTGCCAGCAGTCAATGGACAGGGACTTGGGAGACCCAGTACTTC.

The V call is TRBV6-6, the J call TRBJ2-5; D unclear. TRBJ2-7 matches the DNA end more closely, so the J call is doubtful. There are 13 residues in the CDR3. CDR1 and CDR2 from the germline V gene are MNHNY and SVGAGI (reference sequence). The CDR3 nucleotides are TGTGCCAGCAGTTACCTCACTCGGCACGAGCAGTACTTC. This codes for CASSYLTRHEQYF.

The chain links TRBV20-1 to TRBJ2-3; perhaps TRBD1 as D (5 bases). This CDR3 spans 12 amino acids. Per the germline V gene, CDR1 is DFQATT and CDR2 is SNEGSKA (reference sequence). The CDR3, as DNA: TGCAATGTAGTAGACAGCGCAGATACGCAGTATTTT. It translates to CNVVDSADTQYF.

This rearrangement joins TRBV10-3 to TRBJ2-4; maybe TRBD1 (6 bases). With the DNA end fitting TRBJ2-7 better, the J assignment may be wrong. The CDR3 is 13 amino acids. Germline CDR1 ENHRY, CDR2 SYGVKD. The chain's CDR3 is CAITSGHLYEQYF. CDR3 DNA: TGTGCCATCACGTCGGGACACCTCTACGAGCAGTACTTC.

The chain combines TRBV20-1 with TRBJ1-2, with 7 bases lining up with TRBD1. Germline V gene lookup returns CDR1 DFQATT and CDR2 SNEGSKA (reference sequence). After removal of 5 bases from V and 2 bases from J, the junction contained 8 bases not matched to a gene. The CDR3 has 14 amino acids. The CDR3: CSARQGVGNYGYTF. CDR3 nucleotide sequence: TGCAGTGCTCGACAGGGCGTGGGGAACTATGGCTACACCTTC.

The V and J genes are TRBV29-1 and TRBJ1-2; possible D gene TRBD1, 5 bases. Trimming removed 3 bases from V and 4 bases from J, with 15 bases in between. Germline-derived CDR1 and CDR2 are SQVTM and ANQGSEA. The CDR3 spans 14 residues. The CDR3 sequence: CSVEASGAAYGYTF. DNA for the CDR3: TGCAGCGTTGAGGCCTCCGGGGCAGCCTATGGCTACACCTTC.

The chain employs TRBV7-9 and TRBJ1-1, with TRBD1 matching over 11 bases. Germline V gives CDR1 SEHNR, CDR2 FQNEAQ (reference sequence). The CDR3 sequence is 17 residues long. V shed 4 bases, J shed 0 bases, and the junction held 7 bases outside the gene matches. This chain's CDR3 is CASSSGQGANMNTEAFF. In DNA, the CDR3 is TGTGCCAGCAGCTCCGGACAGGGGGCGAACATGAACACTGAAGCTTTCTTT. Full variable domain (outside the CDR3, taken from reference TRBV7-9 and TRBJ1-1): DTGVSQNPRHKITKRGQNVTFRCDPISEHNRLYWYRQTLGQGPEFLTYFQNEAQLEKSRLLSDRFSAERPKGSFSTLEIQRTEQGDSAMYLCASSSGQGANMNTEAFFGQGTRLTVV.

The chain joins TRBV7-2 to TRBJ2-4; unclear D gene. Germline V gene sequence: CDR1 SGHTA, CDR2 FQGNSA. V was pared by 0 bases and J by 0 bases, with 12 bases between. This CDR3 spans 17 amino acids. The chain's CDR3 is CASSLAGPSGAKNIQYF. The CDR3 nucleotides read TGTGCCAGCAGCTTAGCCGGGCCCTCGGGAGCCAAAAACATTCAGTACTTC.

The chain joins TRBV12-3 or TRBV12-4 to TRBJ2-7; 8 bases fit TRBD1. This CDR3 region has 14 residues. V was clipped by 5 bases and J by 3 bases; unmatched bases: 6. The CDR3 region has the DNA TGTGCCAGCAGTGCGACAGGGGACGTCTACGAGCAGTACTTC. Translation gives CASSATGDVYEQYF.